This T cell receptor beta chain was obtained from a study of blood T cell repertoires in COVID-19. Assay used: immunoSEQ multiplex PCR; TCRdb lists only in-frame clones, some missing. The sample includes about 91,000 clones, 85% to 90% of them seen just once. Germline values: CDR1 SNHLY, CDR2 FYNNEI. This CDR3 region has 16 residues. V was pared by 7 bases and J by 5 bases, with 20 bases between. This sequence originates from a woman aged 70-85 years with acute or convalescent COVID-19. The source material was peripheral blood. The genes are TRBV2 and TRBJ2-2, with a possible D match to TRBD1 (6 bases). The CDR3 loop is CASKGVSAPVTGELFF. The CDR3 region has the DNA TGTGCCAGCAAGGGGGTATCGGCCCCAGTAACCGGGGAGCTGTTTTTT. Using reference TRBV2 and TRBJ2-2 for the parts outside the CDR3, the full variable domain is EPEVTQTPSHQVTQMGQEVILRCVPISNHLYFYWYRQILGQKVEFLVSFYNNEISEKSEIFDDQFSVERPDGSNFTLKIRSTKLEDSAMYFCASKGVSAPVTGELFFGEGSRLTVL.